This T cell receptor beta chain appears in the sequencing data of a study of cytotoxic CD8 clonotypes in ibrutinib-treated CLL. Study at large: Once patients had received a median around 12 months of treatment, range 6 to 36, response samples were obtained.

This clone was seen a single time. Its antigen is as yet unknown. Sequencing was performed with immunoSEQ multiplex PCR; in TCRdb, only in-frame clones are kept and a portion is missing. Among some 140,000 clones listed, under 95% were seen once. General study points: Public clonotypes were uncommon and contracted or stayed stable on treatment. Higher circulating CD8+ T-cell counts strongly accompanied higher baseline clonality, above age-matched healthy donors.

The source of this sequence is a human donor with chronic lymphocytic leukemia. Sequenced here: PBMCs, sampled after 12 months of ibrutinib treatment.

This CDR3 reads CASSFRDLETQYF. In DNA form, the CDR3 reads TGTGCCAGCAGTTTTAGAGATCTGGAGACCCAGTACTTC. The chain has TRBV28 and TRBJ2-5; D uncertain. Germline V CDR1 and CDR2: MDHEN, SYDVKM. Trimming pared 3 bases from V and 5 bases from J, leaving 10 bases between. The CDR3 is 13 residues long.